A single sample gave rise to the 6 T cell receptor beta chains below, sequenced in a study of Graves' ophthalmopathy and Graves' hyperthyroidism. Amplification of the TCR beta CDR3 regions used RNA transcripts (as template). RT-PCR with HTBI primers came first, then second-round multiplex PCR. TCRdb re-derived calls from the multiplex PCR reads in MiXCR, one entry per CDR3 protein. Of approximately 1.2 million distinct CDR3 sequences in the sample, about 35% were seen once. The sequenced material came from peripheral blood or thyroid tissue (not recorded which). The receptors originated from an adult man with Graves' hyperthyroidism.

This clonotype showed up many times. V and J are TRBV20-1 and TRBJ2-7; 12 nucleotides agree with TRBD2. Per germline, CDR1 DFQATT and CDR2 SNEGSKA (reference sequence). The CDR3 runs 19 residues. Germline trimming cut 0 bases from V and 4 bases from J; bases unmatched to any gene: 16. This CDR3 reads CSARDPTLAGGKRKYEQYF. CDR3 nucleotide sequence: TGCAGTGCTAGAGATCCTACCCTAGCGGGGGGGAAGAGGAAGTACGAGCAGTACTTC.

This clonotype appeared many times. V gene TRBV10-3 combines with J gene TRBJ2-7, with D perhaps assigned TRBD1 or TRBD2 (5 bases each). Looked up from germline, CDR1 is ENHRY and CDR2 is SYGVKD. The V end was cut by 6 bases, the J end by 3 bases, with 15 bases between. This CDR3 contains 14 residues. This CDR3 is CAIRDGTEFYEQYF. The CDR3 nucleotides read TGTGCCATCAGGGACGGGACGGAGTTCTACGAGCAGTACTTC.

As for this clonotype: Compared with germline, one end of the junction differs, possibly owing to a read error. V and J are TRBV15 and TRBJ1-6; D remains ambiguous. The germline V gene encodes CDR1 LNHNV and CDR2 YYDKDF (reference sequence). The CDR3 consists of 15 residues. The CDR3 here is CATSRGEGSNSPLHF. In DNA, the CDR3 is TGTGCCACCAGCAGAGGGGAGGGCAGTAATTCACCCCTCCATTTT.

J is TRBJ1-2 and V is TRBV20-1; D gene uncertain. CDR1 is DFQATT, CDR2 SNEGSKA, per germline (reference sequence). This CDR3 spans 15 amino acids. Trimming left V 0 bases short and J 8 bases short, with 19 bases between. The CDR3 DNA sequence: TGCAGTGCTAGAGATCTTAACAGACGGGAAGGGGGCTACACCTTC. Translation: CSARDLNRREGGYTF.

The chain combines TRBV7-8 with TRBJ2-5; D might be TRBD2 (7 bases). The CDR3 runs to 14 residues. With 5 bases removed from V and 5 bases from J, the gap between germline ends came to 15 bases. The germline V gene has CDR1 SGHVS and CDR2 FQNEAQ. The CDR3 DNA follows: TGTGCCAGCAGCCCGGTGGGAGGGGGGGAGACCCAGTACTTC. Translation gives CASSPVGGGETQYF.

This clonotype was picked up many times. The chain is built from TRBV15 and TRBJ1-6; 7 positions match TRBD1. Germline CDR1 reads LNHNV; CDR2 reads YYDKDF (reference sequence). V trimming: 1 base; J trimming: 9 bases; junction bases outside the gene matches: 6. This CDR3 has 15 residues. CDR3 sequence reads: CATSRGQGQFSPLHF. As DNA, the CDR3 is TGTGCCACCAGCAGAGGCCAGGGACAGTTTTCACCCCTCCACTTT.